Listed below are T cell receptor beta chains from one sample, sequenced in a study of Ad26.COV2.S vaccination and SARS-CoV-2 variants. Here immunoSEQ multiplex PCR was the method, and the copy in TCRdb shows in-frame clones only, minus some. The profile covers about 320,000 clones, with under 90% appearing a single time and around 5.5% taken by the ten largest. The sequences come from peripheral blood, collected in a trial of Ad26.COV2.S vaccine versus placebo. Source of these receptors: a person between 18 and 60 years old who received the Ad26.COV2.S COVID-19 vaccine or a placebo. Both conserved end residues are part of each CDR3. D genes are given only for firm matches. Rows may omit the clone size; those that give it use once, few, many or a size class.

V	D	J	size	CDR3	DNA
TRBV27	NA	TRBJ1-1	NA	CASSLKRKNTEAFF	TGTGCCAGCAGTTTAAAGCGGAAGAACACTGAAGCTTTCTTT
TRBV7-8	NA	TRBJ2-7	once	CASSPGRDTRFYEQYF	TGTGCCAGCAGCCCCGGCCGGGACACGAGATTCTACGAGCAGTACTTC
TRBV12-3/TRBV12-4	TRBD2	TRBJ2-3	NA	CASSPRLADTQYF	TGTGCCAGCAGTCCTAGACTAGCGGATACGCAGTATTTT
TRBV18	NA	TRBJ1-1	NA	CASSPNPNTEAFF	TGTGCCAGCTCACCGAACCCAAACACTGAAGCTTTCTTT
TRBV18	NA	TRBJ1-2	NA	CASSPSYQGGYTF	TGTGCCAGCTCACCATCATACCAAGGTGGCTACACCTTC
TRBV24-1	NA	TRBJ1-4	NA	CATTGIRGNEKLFF	TGTGCCACCACTGGTATTAGGGGTAATGAAAAACTGTTTTTT
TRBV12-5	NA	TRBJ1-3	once	CASALGVGINF	TGTGCTAGTGCCCTAGGGGTAGGGATCAATTTT
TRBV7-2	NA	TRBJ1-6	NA	CASRGGVRSPLHF	TGTGCCAGCAGAGGAGGGGTTAGGTCACCCCTCCACTTT
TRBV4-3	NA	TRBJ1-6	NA	CASKGSRTDNSPLHF	TGCGCCAGCAAGGGCAGCAGGACCGATAATTCACCCCTCCACTTT
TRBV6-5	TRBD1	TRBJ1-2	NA	CASSYSGQGGIYGYTF	TGTGCCAGCAGTTACTCTGGACAGGGAGGAATCTATGGCTACACCTTC
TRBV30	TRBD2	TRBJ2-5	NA	CAWSQGAGGKGETQYF	TGTGCCTGGAGTCAGGGAGCGGGAGGAAAAGGCGAGACCCAGTACTTC
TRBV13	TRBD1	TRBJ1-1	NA	CASSAYRGLSEAFF	TGTGCCAGCAGCGCGTACAGGGGGCTGAGTGAAGCTTTCTTT
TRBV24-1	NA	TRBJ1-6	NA	CATTTSYNSPLHF	TGTGCCACCACGACAAGCTATAATTCACCCCTCCACTTT
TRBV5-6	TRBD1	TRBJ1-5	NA	CASSSWTGRQPQHF	TGTGCCAGCAGCTCCTGGACAGGGCGGCAGCCCCAGCATTTT
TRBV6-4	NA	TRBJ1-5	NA	CASSQTENQPQHF	TGTGCCAGCAGCCAGACTGAAAATCAGCCCCAGCATTTT
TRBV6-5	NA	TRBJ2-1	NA	CASSYQAANNEQFF	TGTGCCAGCAGTTACCAAGCGGCAAACAATGAGCAGTTCTTC
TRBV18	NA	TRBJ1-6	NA	CASSRADSSYNSPLHF	TGTGCCAGCTCACGAGCCGACAGCTCCTATAATTCACCCCTCCACTTT
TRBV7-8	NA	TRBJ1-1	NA	CASSLLRGGRQTEAFF	TGTGCCAGCAGCCTGCTACGTGGGGGAAGACAGACTGAAGCTTTCTTT
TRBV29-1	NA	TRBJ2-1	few	CSARDYNEQFF	TGCAGCGCCAGAGATTACAATGAGCAGTTCTTC
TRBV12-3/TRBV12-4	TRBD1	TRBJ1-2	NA	CASSLQGAGGYTF	TGTGCCAGCAGTTTACAGGGGGCCGGTGGCTACACCTTC
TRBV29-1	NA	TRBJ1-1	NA	CSTFFVGVRNTEAFF	TGCAGCACATTCTTCGTGGGGGTCCGGAACACTGAAGCTTTCTTT
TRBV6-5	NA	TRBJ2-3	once	CASSFGSSVTDTQYF	TGTGCCAGCAGTTTTGGTTCTAGCGTTACAGATACGCAGTATTTT
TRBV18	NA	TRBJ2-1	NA	CASSHSDSYPYNEQFF	TGTGCCAGCTCACACTCCGACAGCTACCCCTACAATGAGCAGTTCTTC
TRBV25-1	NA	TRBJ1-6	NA	CASENHGSYNSPLHF	TGTGCCAGCGAAAACCACGGGTCCTACAATTCACCCCTCCACTTT
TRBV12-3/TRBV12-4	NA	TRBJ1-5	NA	CASSSNRAQPQHF	TGTGCCAGCAGTTCGAACAGGGCCCAGCCCCAGCATTTT
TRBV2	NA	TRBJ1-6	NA	CASSDSRPYNSPLHF	TGTGCCAGCAGTGATAGTAGGCCCTATAATTCACCCCTCCACTTT